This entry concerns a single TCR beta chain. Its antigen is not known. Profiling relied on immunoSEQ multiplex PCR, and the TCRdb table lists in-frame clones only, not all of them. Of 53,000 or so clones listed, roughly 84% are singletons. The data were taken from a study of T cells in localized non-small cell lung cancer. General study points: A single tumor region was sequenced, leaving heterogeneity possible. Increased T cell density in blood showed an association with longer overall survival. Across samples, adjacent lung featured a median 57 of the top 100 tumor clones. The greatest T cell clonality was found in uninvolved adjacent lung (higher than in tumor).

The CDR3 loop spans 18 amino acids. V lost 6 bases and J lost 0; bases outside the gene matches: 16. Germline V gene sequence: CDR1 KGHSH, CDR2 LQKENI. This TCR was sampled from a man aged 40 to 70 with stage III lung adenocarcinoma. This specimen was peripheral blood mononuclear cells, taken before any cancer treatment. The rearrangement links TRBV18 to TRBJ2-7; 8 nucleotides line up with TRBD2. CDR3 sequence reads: CASSAGGPVGRSSYEQYF. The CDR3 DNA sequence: TGTGCCAGCTCCGCGGGGGGCCCGGTCGGCAGATCCTCCTACGAGCAGTACTTC.